This T cell receptor beta chain was retrieved from a study of siplizumab effects on memory and regulatory T cells (dated by TCRdb to about 2019). Background on the whole study: The study looked at the effect of siplizumab, an anti-CD2 antibody, on alloreactive T-cell subsets in allogeneic mixed lymphocyte reactions made from human PBMCs. Summary of the overall study and its limitations: A naive or memory phenotype could not be assigned to roughly 75-96% of proliferating CD4+ or CD8+ clones. In reactions with siplizumab, an average of around 70% of mappable alloreactive CD4+ clones were Treg-derived, compared with roughly 26% in control reactions. Because sequences at frequencies below about 10^-5 were poorly captured, only a minor fraction of alloreactive clones could be mapped back to unstimulated subsets. Greater diversity appeared to be present in unstimulated naive T cells than in memory T cells, and a substantial contribution to the alloresponse seemed to be made by naive cells. The suppressive function of proliferating Tregs from siplizumab cultures was not functionally confirmed. Siplizumab significantly lowered the cumulative frequency of alloreactive sequences that could be traced to unstimulated CD4+ memory T cells.

From cysteine to phenylalanine, the CDR3 is 17 amino acids long. Solely the CDR3 DNA is kept, with 51 bases framed from the first base. CDR1 and CDR2 are drawn from the germline V gene: SGHRS, YFSETQ. V is cut back by 6 bases and J by 4 bases, with 15 bases in the junction unmatched. Of note for this clone: This clone's antigen is unknown. No base quality information exists; no much larger clone differs at one position.

Preparation of the library involved the immunoSEQ multiplex PCR assay. Approximately 93,000 TCR templates per sample were assayed by the deep sequencing platform. Genomic DNA extracted from sorted T cells was used for TCRbeta CDR3 sequencing. The authors' analysis ran thus. Clonal analysis of TCRbeta CDR3 data was done in the R programming language. Unstimulated samples were compared with post-reaction CFSE-low samples to define alloreactive CD4+ and CD8+ clones. Alloreactive CD4+ clones were assigned to regulatory or non-regulatory origin by matching sequences to sorted unstimulated Treg and non-Treg repertoires. Sourced from immuneACCESS, this table was stored by TCRdb with only in-frame sequences that have V and J called. A share of the clones is absent; for the studies checked, an unresolved V gene accounts for under half, and the remainder has no known explanation. V, J and clone size reflect that table, while D and trimming were determined from the DNA. The sample table lists 100,000 to 120,000 clones, 80% to 95% of them with a count of one. The leading ten clones occupy 1.3% of the sample.

Sorted unstimulated T cells and proliferating T cells recovered from mixed lymphocyte reactions underwent TCRbeta CDR3 sequencing. Fresh whole blood from about 11 HLA-typed healthy donors was used as the source from which PBMCs were isolated. The sequence links TRBV5-1 to TRBJ2-3, with 9 bases in between that match TRBD2. The clonotype was recovered from a human donor in good health. The specimen was CD4+ T cells sorted from blood. The CDR3 corresponds to CASTLNPSGVSPDTQYF. The nucleotide sequence reads as follows: TGCGCCAGCACCCTAAACCCTAGCGGGGTTTCACCAGATACGCAGTATTTT. The variable domain in full, with residues beyond the CDR3 obtained from the reference TRBV5-1 and TRBJ2-3 genes, is KAGVTQTPRYLIKTRGQQVTLSCSPISGHRSVSWYQQTPGQGLQFLFEYFSETQRNKGNFPGRFSGRQFSNSRSEMNVSTLELGDSALYLCASTLNPSGVSPDTQYFGPGTRLTVL.